These 28 T cell receptor beta chains were all obtained from the same sample, sequenced in a study of glioma-infiltrating T cells after dendritic cell vaccination. Repertoires were generated with immunoSEQ multiplex PCR, while TCRdb's copy carries only in-frame clones and drops some. The sample gives 90,000 or so clones, about 85% of which show up once; around 3% is in the top ten. The sample in question was blood, obtained before dendritic cell vaccination. The receptors derive from a human donor with glioblastoma.

The V gene is TRBV7-9, the J gene TRBJ2-7, with D tentatively TRBD1 (5 bases). V dropped 5 bases and J dropped 2 bases, with 16 bases sitting between them. Germline V CDR1 and CDR2: SEHNR, FQNEAQ (reference sequence). The CDR3 spans 15 residues. Here the CDR3 reads CASSQWGQGAYEQYF. CDR3 DNA: TGTGCCAGCAGCCAATGGGGTCAGGGCGCCTACGAGCAGTACTTC.

The gene calls are TRBV30 and TRBJ2-7; TRBD1 matches 8 bases. Losses at the gene ends were 3 bases for V and 3 bases for J; bases not matched to a gene: 7. The CDR3 is 14 residues long. CDR1 is GTSNPN and CDR2 is SVGIG in the germline V gene (reference sequence). The CDR3 loop is CAWRRQGLFYEQYF. CDR3 nucleotide sequence: TGTGCCTGGAGGAGACAGGGGCTATTCTACGAGCAGTACTTC.

The J gene is TRBJ2-5, the V gene TRBV5-1; TRBD1 might be the D (7 bases). The length of the CDR3 is 14 residues. V was clipped by 7 bases and J by 5 bases, with 18 bases between them. The V gene's germline CDR1 is SGHRS and CDR2 YFSETQ. Here the CDR3 reads CASQFTGAGETQYF. CDR3 in DNA: TGCGCCAGCCAGTTCACAGGGGCGGGGGAGACCCAGTACTTC.

V and J are TRBV27 and TRBJ2-7, with TRBD2 matching 8 bases. The CDR3 runs 15 residues. Germline V gene sequence: CDR1 MNHEY, CDR2 SMNVEV (reference sequence). The junction had 3 bases not matched to a gene; V was cut back by 0 bases and J by 2 bases. CDR3 sequence: CASSLSPGGPYEQYF. The CDR3 DNA follows: TGTGCCAGCAGTTTATCTCCGGGAGGGCCCTACGAGCAGTACTTC.

The rearrangement links TRBV5-4 to TRBJ1-1; TRBD1 agrees at 7 bases. This CDR3 region has 15 residues. Per the germline V gene, CDR1 is SGHNT and CDR2 is YYREEE (reference sequence). V shed 4 bases and J 0 bases; nucleotides not matched to a gene: 6. CDR3 coding DNA: TGTGCCAGCAGCCCCTGGACAGGTATGAACACTGAAGCTTTCTTT. This encodes CASSPWTGMNTEAFF.

The chain is built from TRBV30 and TRBJ1-5; no clear D. This CDR3 is 16 amino acids long. The germline CDR1 and CDR2 sequences are GTSNPN and SVGIG (reference sequence). The V end lost 3 bases, the J end lost 1 base, and 16 bases lay between the germline ends. CDR3 loop: CAWSRIKSGSNQPQHF. CDR3 DNA sequence: TGTGCCTGGAGCCGAATCAAGTCGGGGAGCAATCAGCCCCAGCATTTT.

This rearrangement joins TRBV10-2 to TRBJ2-7, with 13 bases identical to TRBD2. This CDR3 region has 13 residues. CDR1 is WSHSY, CDR2 SAAADI, per germline. J lost 3 bases, V lost 10 bases, and 3 bases had no gene match. CDR3 sequence reads: CATGLAGDYEQYF. Here the CDR3 DNA reads TGCGCCACCGGACTAGCGGGGGACTACGAGCAGTACTTC.

V is TRBV30 and J is TRBJ2-7, with 11 positions matching TRBD2. The V segment lost 4 bases and the J segment 1 base; nucleotides outside the gene matches: 3. This CDR3 is built from 14 residues. The germline gives CDR1 GTSNPN, CDR2 SVGIG (reference sequence). CDR3 coding DNA: TGTGCCTGGACTAGCGGGAGGATGTCCTACGAGCAGTACTTC. Amino acids: CAWTSGRMSYEQYF. The full variable domain, rest sourced from reference TRBV30 and TRBJ2-7, is SQTIHQWPATLVQPVGSPLSLECTVEGTSNPNLYWYRQAAGRGLQLLFYSVGIGQISSEVPQNLSASRPQDRQFILSSKKLLLSDSGFYLCAWTSGRMSYEQYFGPGTRLTVT.

This clone was seen a few times. The CDR3 sequence is CAAGGQIWSPLHF. For the CDR3, the DNA is TGTGCCGCAGGGGGGCAAATCTGGTCACCCCTCCACTTT. J is TRBJ1-6 and V is TRBV19; 7 nucleotides agree with TRBD1. V trimming: 11 bases; J trimming: 10 bases; junction bases outside the gene matches: 11. CDR3 length: 13 amino acids. CDR1 and CDR2 (germline): LNHDA, SQIVND (reference sequence).

This clone was detected only a few times. The genes are TRBV18 and TRBJ1-1, with D perhaps matching TRBD1 (5 bases). CDR1 KGHSH and CDR2 LQKENI come from the germline V gene. The CDR3 has 14 amino acids. Deletions cut 2 bases from V and 5 bases from J, with 12 bases between. The CDR3 DNA reads TGTGCCAGCTCACCAATAGAAACAGGAACTGAAGCTTTCTTT. Protein sequence: CASSPIETGTEAFF.

This clone came up once. The chain is built from TRBV5-1 and TRBJ2-1, with D possibly TRBD2 on 6 matching bases. Between the trimmed V and J ends, which lost 2 bases and 0 bases, there was a span of 9 bases. Germline values: CDR1 SGHRS, CDR2 YFSETQ. This CDR3 contains 15 residues. The CDR3 sequence: CASSLEAGSYNEQFF. Written as DNA, the CDR3 is TGCGCCAGCAGCTTAGAAGCGGGCTCCTACAATGAGCAGTTCTTC.

The chain joins TRBV5-5 to TRBJ1-1; 7 bases agree with TRBD1. Trimming at V came to 0 bases and at J to 4 bases, leaving 6 bases not matched to a gene. The germline gives CDR1 SGHKS, CDR2 YYEKEE (reference sequence). This CDR3 has 15 amino acids. CDR3 in DNA: TGTGCCAGCAGCTTGGTTGGAGGGGGCGGCACTGAAGCTTTCTTT. Protein sequence: CASSLVGGGGTEAFF.

This chain connects TRBV5-1 to TRBJ2-1; TRBD2 might be the D (6 bases). There are 15 residues in the CDR3. The V and J ends lost 0 bases and 8 bases respectively, with 15 bases between them. Germline-derived CDR1 and CDR2 are SGHRS and YFSETQ. CDR3 coding DNA: TGCGCCAGCAGCTTGGACCCGGGGGAGTTGCATGAGCAGTTCTTC. As protein: CASSLDPGELHEQFF.

This chain joins TRBV19 and TRBJ2-1; the match to TRBD1 covers 10 bases. V lost 1 base and J lost 9; bases outside the gene matches: 6. Per the germline V gene, CDR1 is LNHDA and CDR2 is SQIVND (reference sequence). The CDR3 spans 15 residues. The CDR3 sequence is CASSIVETGGGEQFF. The CDR3 DNA reads TGTGCCAGTAGTATAGTGGAGACAGGGGGCGGTGAGCAGTTCTTC.

V is TRBV18 and J is TRBJ2-7, with D tentatively TRBD1 (6 bases). Trimming left V 1 base short and J 3 bases short, with 7 bases between. This CDR3 is built from 13 residues. Per the germline V gene, CDR1 is KGHSH and CDR2 is LQKENI. The CDR3 reads CASSPRDNYEQYF. In DNA, the CDR3 is TGTGCCAGCTCACCACGGGACAACTACGAGCAGTACTTC.

This rearrangement joins TRBV6-4 to TRBJ1-1, with D perhaps matching TRBD1 (6 bases). The CDR3 covers 14 residues. The germline V gene encodes CDR1 MRHNA and CDR2 SNTAGT. Trimming stripped 3 bases from V and 4 bases from J, with 12 bases between. The CDR3 here is CASSEQGRVTEAFF. CDR3 bases: TGTGCCAGCAGTGAACAGGGAAGAGTCACTGAAGCTTTCTTT.

This chain links TRBV5-4 with TRBJ1-1; D gene uncertain. Trimming removed 5 bases from V and 1 base from J, with 12 bases in between. The CDR3 spans 14 residues. Germline CDR1 and CDR2: SGHNT and YYREEE (reference sequence). CDR3 residues: CASSPERPNTEAFF. The CDR3 DNA reads TGTGCCAGCAGTCCGGAGCGGCCGAACACTGAAGCTTTCTTT. The complete variable domain, with remaining parts taken from reference TRBV5-4 and TRBJ1-1, reads ETGVTQSPTHLIKTRGQQVTLRCSSQSGHNTVSWYQQALGQGPQFIFQYYREEENGRGNFPPRFSGLQFPNYSSELNVNALELDDSALYLCASSPERPNTEAFFGQGTRLTVV.

The chain recombines TRBV19 with TRBJ2-7, with a weak D call TRBD1 (5 bases). The CDR3 runs to 16 residues. The ends were cut back, 1 base at V and 5 bases at J, with 18 bases in the middle. CDR1 and CDR2 from the germline V gene are LNHDA and SQIVND (reference sequence). The CDR3 coding sequence is TGTGCCAGTAGTATAGGAGGCAGGGAATCTATCCACGAGCAGTACTTC. Translating it yields CASSIGGRESIHEQYF.

The rearrangement uses TRBV4-3 and TRBJ2-1, with D hard to call. The CDR3 spans 12 residues. Per the germline V gene, CDR1 is LGHNA and CDR2 is YSLEER. Trimming stripped 4 bases from V and 6 bases from J, with 7 bases between. The CDR3 is CASSPFGNEQFF. Here the CDR3 DNA reads TGCGCCAGCAGCCCTTTCGGCAATGAGCAGTTCTTC.

The chain couples TRBV5-1 to TRBJ1-1, with D hard to call. Trimming shortened V by 0 bases and J by 0 bases, and 12 bases separated the two germline ends. Germline V CDR1 and CDR2: SGHRS, YFSETQ. This CDR3 is built from 16 residues. The CDR3 reads CASSLGIGVVNTEAFF. CDR3 DNA sequence: TGCGCCAGCAGCTTGGGCATCGGGGTTGTGAACACTGAAGCTTTCTTT. The whole variable domain, filled in from reference TRBV5-1 and TRBJ1-1, reads KAGVTQTPRYLIKTRGQQVTLSCSPISGHRSVSWYQQTPGQGLQFLFEYFSETQRNKGNFPGRFSGRQFSNSRSEMNVSTLELGDSALYLCASSLGIGVVNTEAFFGQGTRLTVV.

The chain couples TRBV9 to TRBJ2-1, with D perhaps TRBD2 (5 bases). This CDR3 spans 13 amino acids. The germline CDR1 and CDR2 sequences are SGDLS and YYNGEE. With 4 bases removed from V and 4 bases from J, the gap between germline ends came to 9 bases. The CDR3 region is CASSPREYNEQFF. CDR3 nucleotides: TGTGCCAGCAGCCCCCGGGAATACAATGAGCAGTTCTTC.

This clone has just a few counts. The V gene is TRBV7-3, the J gene TRBJ2-2, with 11 bases that match TRBD2. Per germline, CDR1 SGHTA and CDR2 FQGTGA. The trim removed 5 bases at V and 1 base at J, leaving 9 bases unmatched. CDR3 length equals 18 residues. CDR3 coding DNA: TGTGCCAGCAGCCTAAGGGGCCTAGCGGGAGGGAACACCGGGGAGCTGTTTTTT. It translates to CASSLRGLAGGNTGELFF.

The chain carries TRBV4-1 and TRBJ2-3; TRBD2 matches 15 bases. CDR1 MGHRA and CDR2 YSYEKL come from the germline V gene. The V gene end was trimmed by 4 bases and the J gene end by 2 bases; junction bases not matched to a gene: 13. The length of the CDR3 is 20 residues. The CDR3 sequence: CASSLVRTSGGAGDTDTQYF. The CDR3, as DNA: TGCGCCAGCAGCCTTGTTCGGACTAGCGGGGGGGCTGGGGACACAGATACGCAGTATTTT.

The chain couples TRBV18 to TRBJ2-1; D may be TRBD2 (5 bases). CDR1 and CDR2 (germline): KGHSH, LQKENI. The germline V and J ends were trimmed by 0 bases and 10 bases, with 13 bases remaining between them. The CDR3 totals 14 residues. The CDR3 nucleotides are TGTGCCAGCTCACCACCGGAGGCCTACGGGGAGCAGTTCTTC. Its protein is CASSPPEAYGEQFF.

This chain joins TRBV15 and TRBJ2-7; TRBD1 aligns across 12 bases. This CDR3 has 13 residues. The germline V gene encodes CDR1 LNHNV and CDR2 YYDKDF (reference sequence). Trimming took 3 bases from V and 9 from J; bases not matched to a gene: 3. The CDR3 DNA sequence: TGTGCCACCAGCAGGGGACAGGGGGCCGGGCAGTACTTC. Protein sequence: CATSRGQGAGQYF.

The genes are TRBV23-1 and TRBJ1-4, with D perhaps matching TRBD1 (6 bases). TRBV23-1 is given ORF status, its function remaining uncertain. This CDR3 spans 18 amino acids. V shed 0 bases and J shed 2 bases, with 16 bases lying between them. Here the CDR3 reads CASSQSGTRLGTNEKLFF. The CDR3 nucleotides are TGCGCCAGCAGTCAATCGGGGACAAGGCTGGGTACTAATGAAAAACTGTTTTTT.

V and J are TRBV5-1 and TRBJ2-1, with 10 bases fitting TRBD1. Germline trimming cut 4 bases from V and 7 bases from J; bases unmatched to any gene: 8. The CDR3 totals 15 residues. Looked up from germline, CDR1 is SGHRS and CDR2 is YFSETQ. CDR3: CASSLPGQGWNEQFF. CDR3 sequence (DNA): TGCGCCAGCAGCCTCCCGGGACAGGGGTGGAATGAGCAGTTCTTC.

The V and J genes are TRBV30 and TRBJ1-1; D not resolved. Per germline, CDR1 GTSNPN and CDR2 SVGIG (reference sequence). This CDR3 has 12 amino acids. V shed 1 base and J shed 1 base, with 4 bases lying between them. In DNA form, the CDR3 reads TGTGCCTGGAGTGCCTCGAACACTGAAGCTTTCTTT. Residues: CAWSASNTEAFF.